The subject of this entry is one T cell receptor (beta chain). The data stem from a study of CD8+ T cells in alopecia areata. Trimming took 6 bases from V and 7 from J; bases not matched to a gene: 5. The CDR3 length is 13 residues. Per germline, CDR1 SNHLY and CDR2 FYNNEI. Treatment described: oral pan-JAK inhibitor, 5-10 mg twice daily. Extracted RNA was reverse transcribed into cDNA, the sequencing template. Measured with immunoSEQ multiplex PCR; TCRdb has only the in-frame clones, and not every one. The sample holds some 220,000 clones, around 57% seen once. The chain has TRBV2 and TRBJ1-5, with 8 bases fitting TRBD1. Here the sequenced sample was CD4+ T cells sorted from blood, taken at week 4, from a patient treated with tofacitinib. The clonotype comes from a human donor with alopecia areata. CDR3 bases: TGTGCCAGCAGCGACAGGGGAGCCCAGCCCCAGCATTTT. Its translation: CASSDRGAQPQHF. The whole variable domain, remainder taken from reference TRBV2 and TRBJ1-5, is EPEVTQTPSHQVTQMGQEVILRCVPISNHLYFYWYRQILGQKVEFLVSFYNNEISEKSEIFDDQFSVERPDGSNFTLKIRSTKLEDSAMYFCASSDRGAQPQHFGDGTRLSIL.